A selection of T cell receptor beta chains follows, all from one sample in a study of blood T cell repertoires in COVID-19. This table comes from immunoSEQ multiplex PCR, and its TCRdb copy is limited to in-frame clones, with some not included. The table includes 80,000 to 95,000 clones, over 70% detected once. Sequenced input: peripheral blood. Every receptor here comes from a woman at least 80 years old with active or convalescent COVID-19. Each CDR3 is given with its conserved first and last residue. D genes are given only for firm matches. For some rows the clone size is stated as once, few or many, or as a class when expanded; others skip it.

J,size,D,V,CDR3,DNA
TRBJ2-3,NA,NA,TRBV29-1,CSAASGVSTDTQYF,TGCAGCGCAGCTTCAGGGGTGAGCACAGATACGCAGTATTTT
TRBJ2-7,NA,NA,TRBV12-3/TRBV12-4,CASSWSRVDEQYF,TGTGCCAGCAGTTGGTCTAGAGTCGACGAGCAGTACTTC
TRBJ1-4,NA,NA,TRBV19,CASSKTGRTNEKLFF,TGTGCCAGTAGTAAAACAGGGCGGACTAATGAAAAACTGTTTTTT
TRBJ2-5,NA,NA,TRBV27,CASSSRTVQETQYF,TGTGCCAGCAGTTCCCGGACAGTTCAAGAGACCCAGTACTTC
TRBJ2-1,NA,TRBD2,TRBV18,CASSPPGSGRIYEQFF,TGTGCCAGCTCACCACCCGGGAGCGGGAGGATATATGAGCAGTTCTTC
TRBJ2-1,NA,TRBD1,TRBV6-1,CASSDPRFRDRGPEEQFF,TGTGCCAGCAGTGACCCCCGTTTCCGGGACAGGGGGCCCGAGGAGCAGTTCTTC
TRBJ2-2,NA,NA,TRBV2,CASSGPGQNTGELFF,TGTGCCAGCAGTGGGCCGGGACAGAACACCGGGGAGCTGTTTTTT
TRBJ2-3,NA,TRBD2,TRBV7-2,CASSSSLAGDTDTQYF,TGTGCCAGCAGCTCATCACTAGCGGGAGACACAGATACGCAGTATTTT
TRBJ1-6,NA,NA,TRBV27,CASSLSRGDNSPLHF,TGTGCCAGCAGTTTAAGCAGGGGTGACAATTCACCCCTCCACTTT
TRBJ1-2,NA,TRBD1,TRBV2,CASSWDRADYGYTF,TGTGCCAGCAGCTGGGACAGGGCTGACTATGGCTACACCTTC
TRBJ2-5,NA,TRBD2,TRBV3-1/TRBV3-2,CASSQGGGRETQYF,TGTGCCAGCAGCCAAGGGGGAGGGCGCGAGACCCAGTACTTC
TRBJ2-5,NA,TRBD2,TRBV7-9,CASSLGLAGGQETQYF,TGTGCCAGCAGTCTGGGGCTAGCGGGAGGACAAGAGACCCAGTACTTC
TRBJ2-2,NA,TRBD2,TRBV4-1,CASSQLAGGRANTGELFF,TGCGCCAGCAGCCAACTAGCGGGGGGCCGTGCGAACACCGGGGAGCTGTTTTTT
TRBJ2-2,many,TRBD1,TRBV19,CASSLDRETGELFF,TGTGCCAGTAGTTTGGACAGGGAGACCGGGGAGCTGTTTTTT
TRBJ2-7,NA,NA,TRBV25-1,CASSPGHRPSEQYF,TGTGCCAGCAGTCCGGGACACCGACCGTCCGAGCAGTACTTC
TRBJ1-2,NA,NA,TRBV6-6,CASKFARSGYGYTF,TGTGCCAGCAAATTCGCCCGCAGTGGCTATGGCTACACCTTC
TRBJ2-5,NA,NA,TRBV18,CASSRSRARETQYF,TGTGCCAGCTCACGATCGAGAGCCCGAGAGACCCAGTACTTC
TRBJ1-2,NA,NA,TRBV4-1,CASSQVVGASGYTF,TGCGCCAGCAGCCAAGTAGTGGGGGCCAGTGGCTACACCTTC
TRBJ2-5,NA,TRBD2,TRBV5-5,CASSLALRRGGRRPETQYF,TGTGCCAGCAGCTTGGCCTTGCGGCGGGGGGGCCGGAGGCCAGAGACCCAGTACTTC
TRBJ1-4,NA,TRBD1,TRBV5-5,CASSQQGWEKLFF,TGTGCCAGCAGCCAACAGGGGTGGGAAAAACTGTTTTTT
TRBJ1-2,NA,NA,TRBV28,CASSLGSFNYGYTF,TGTGCCAGCAGTTTGGGCAGTTTTAACTATGGCTACACCTTC
TRBJ1-1,NA,TRBD1,TRBV2,CASRGGRGTEAFF,TGTGCCAGCAGAGGGGGCAGGGGGACTGAAGCTTTCTTT
TRBJ2-5,NA,TRBD2,TRBV5-1,CASSNRLAGGETQYF,TGCGCCAGCAGCAACCGACTAGCGGGCGGGGAGACCCAGTACTTC
TRBJ2-3,NA,TRBD2,TRBV18,CASSPILAGSTTDTQYF,TGTGCCAGCTCACCGATCTTAGCGGGATCAACCACAGATACGCAGTATTTT
TRBJ1-1,NA,NA,TRBV7-3,CASSNGPGWAFF,TGTGCCAGCAGCAATGGACCGGGGTGGGCTTTCTTT
TRBJ2-3,NA,NA,TRBV5-1,CASSPQGAPGNTQYF,TGCGCCAGCAGCCCCCAAGGGGCCCCGGGTAATACGCAGTATTTT
TRBJ1-4,NA,NA,TRBV27,CASTRRGGLGEKLFF,TGTGCCAGCACTCGCCGGGGAGGGTTGGGCGAAAAACTGTTTTTT